The entry below gives a single T cell receptor (beta chain) sequence along with its context. This specimen comes from a study of T cells in Graves' hyperthyroidism and ophthalmopathy. V was pared by 1 base and J by 1 base, with 6 bases of the junction left unmatched. The CDR3 covers 17 residues. Germline assignment: CDR1 LGHDT and CDR2 YNNKEL (reference sequence). Researchers amplified the TCR beta CDR3 regions from RNA transcripts. Initially, a first-round RT-PCR of the TCR CDR3 employed the HTBI primer set. In TCRdb, the multiplex PCR reads were re-called with MiXCR into one record per CDR3 protein. The sample includes fewer than 500,000 distinct CDR3 sequences, about 13% seen only once; the top ten take around 20%.

Sequenced input: blood. The clonotype comes from a man aged 25-40 years with Graves' hyperthyroidism that later progressed to Graves' ophthalmopathy. The chain has TRBV3-1 and TRBJ2-3; 9 bases line up with TRBD2. The CDR3 loop is CASSQGVASGGTDTQYF. The CDR3 nucleotides read TGTGCCAGCAGCCAAGGGGTGGCTAGCGGGGGCACAGATACGCAGTATTTT.